The clone carrying this T cell receptor beta chain was counted between two and nine times. The target antigen is unknown. This specimen comes from a study of cytomegalovirus exposure and HLA in healthy donors. General study results and limits: Roughly uniform sequencing depth across donors was assumed, possibly incorrectly.

PCR amplification relied on 60 Vbeta primers (plus 13 Jbeta primers). Per the authors' pipeline: As a later analysis found, there were 70 million to 90 million unique TCR beta chains, of which roughly 11 million were shared. The table came from immunoSEQ multiplex PCR; TCRdb's copy has only in-frame clones and leaves some out. V, J and clone size are taken as reported in that table, and D and trimming were inferred from the DNA itself. The repertoire holds 100,000 to 150,000 clones, with about 80% as singletons. V was cut by 4 bases and J by 6 bases, with 11 bases left in between. The CDR3 consists of 13 residues. From germline, CDR1 is SNHLY and CDR2 FYNNEI.

This TCR came from a man in his thirties or forties in good health and CMV-seropositive. Material for sequencing was PBMCs. The chain joins TRBV2 to TRBJ2-3; D is perhaps TRBD1 (6 bases). This chain's CDR3 is CASSVAQGDTQYF. The CDR3 region has the DNA TGTGCCAGCAGTGTCGCGCAGGGGGATACGCAGTATTTT.